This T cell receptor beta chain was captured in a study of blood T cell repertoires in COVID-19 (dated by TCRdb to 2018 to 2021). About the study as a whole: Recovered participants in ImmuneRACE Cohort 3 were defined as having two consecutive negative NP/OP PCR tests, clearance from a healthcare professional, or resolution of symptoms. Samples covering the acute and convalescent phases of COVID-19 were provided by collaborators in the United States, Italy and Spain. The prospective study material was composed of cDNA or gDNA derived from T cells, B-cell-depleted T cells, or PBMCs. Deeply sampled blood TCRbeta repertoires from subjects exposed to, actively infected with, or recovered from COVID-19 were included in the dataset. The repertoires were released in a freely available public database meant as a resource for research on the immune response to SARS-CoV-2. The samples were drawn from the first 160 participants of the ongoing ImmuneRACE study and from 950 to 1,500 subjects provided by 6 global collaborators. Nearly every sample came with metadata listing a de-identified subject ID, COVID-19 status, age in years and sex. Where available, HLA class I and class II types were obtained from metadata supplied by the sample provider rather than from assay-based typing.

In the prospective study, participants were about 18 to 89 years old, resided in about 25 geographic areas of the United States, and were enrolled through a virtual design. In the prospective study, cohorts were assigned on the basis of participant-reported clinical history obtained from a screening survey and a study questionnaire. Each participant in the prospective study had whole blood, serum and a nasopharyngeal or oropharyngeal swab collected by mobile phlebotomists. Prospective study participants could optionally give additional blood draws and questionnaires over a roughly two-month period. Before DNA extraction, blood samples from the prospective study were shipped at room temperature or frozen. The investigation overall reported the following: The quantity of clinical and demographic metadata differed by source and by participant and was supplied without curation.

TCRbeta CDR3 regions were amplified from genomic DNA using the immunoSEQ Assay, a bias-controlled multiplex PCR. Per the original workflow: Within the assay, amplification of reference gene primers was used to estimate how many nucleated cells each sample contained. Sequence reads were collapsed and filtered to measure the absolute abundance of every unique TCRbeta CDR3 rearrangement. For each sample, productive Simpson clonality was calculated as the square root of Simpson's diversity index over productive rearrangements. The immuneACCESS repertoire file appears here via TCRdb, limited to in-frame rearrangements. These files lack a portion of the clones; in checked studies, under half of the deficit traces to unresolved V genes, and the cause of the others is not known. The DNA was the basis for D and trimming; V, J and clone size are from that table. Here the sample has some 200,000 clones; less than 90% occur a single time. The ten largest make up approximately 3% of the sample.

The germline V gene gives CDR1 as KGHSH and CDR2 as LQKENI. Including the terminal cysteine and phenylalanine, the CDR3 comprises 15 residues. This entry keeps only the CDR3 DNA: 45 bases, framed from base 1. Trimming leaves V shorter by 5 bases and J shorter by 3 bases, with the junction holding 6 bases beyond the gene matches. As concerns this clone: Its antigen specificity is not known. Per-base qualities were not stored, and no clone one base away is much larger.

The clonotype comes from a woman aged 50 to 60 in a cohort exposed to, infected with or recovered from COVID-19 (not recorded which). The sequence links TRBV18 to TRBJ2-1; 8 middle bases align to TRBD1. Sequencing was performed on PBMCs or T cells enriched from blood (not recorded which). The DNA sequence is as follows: TGTGCCAGCTCATTTCAGGGGGCTTTCTACAATGAGCAGTTCTTC. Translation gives CASSFQGAFYNEQFF.